Reported below is one T cell receptor (beta chain). Antigen specificity is unknown. These data belong to a study of regulatory T cells in long-lasting Graves disease. Study-wide results and limits: Repertoires from persistent disease leaned toward TRBV28, TRBJ1-2 and TRBJ2-5. A reduction in accuracy may have resulted from the small sample size.

The authors made the TCR library using RNA they extracted from PBMCs. MiXCR, run by TCRdb on the reads, gives a single entry per CDR3 protein. The sample has some 600 distinct CDR3 sequences, approximately 59% seen once. The CDR3 loop spans 13 amino acids. Germline CDR1 and CDR2: LGHDT and YNNKEL (reference sequence). Trimming removed 3 bases from V and 5 bases from J, with 10 bases in between. The source material was peripheral blood mononuclear cells (PBMCs), sampled with antithyroid drug treatment, in newly diagnosed or persistent Graves disease (not recorded which). V is TRBV3-1 and J is TRBJ2-5; D gene ambiguous. This clonotype was sampled from a female donor with Graves disease. CDR3 region: CASSHFYEETQYF. The CDR3 nucleotides read TGTGCCAGCAGCCATTTCTATGAGGAGACCCAGTACTTC.